The rows below give T cell receptor beta chains drawn from one sample of a study of PD-1 blockade in classical Hodgkin lymphoma. Repertoires were generated with immunoSEQ multiplex PCR, while TCRdb's copy carries only in-frame clones and drops some. The sample lists around 96,000 clones, approximately 88% occurring once. Source: peripheral blood mononuclear cells (PBMCs), taken at baseline. The receptors shown here come from a human donor with classical Hodgkin lymphoma. The CDR3 runs from the conserved cysteine through the conserved F or W. The D gene is left open where the match is weak. Size values are once, few and many counts, or a class for expanded clones, and some rows have none.

TRBD1 TRBJ1-1 NA TRBV2 CASTERGLKNTEAFF TGTGCCAGCACCGAGAGGGGGCTTAAGAACACTGAAGCTTTCTTT
NA TRBJ2-7 NA TRBV13 CASSFGAATYEQYF TGTGCCAGCAGCTTTGGGGCGGCAACGTACGAGCAGTACTTC
TRBD1 TRBJ1-1 few TRBV5-1 CASSYSTGGNTEAFF TGCGCCAGCAGCTACTCGACAGGGGGCAATACTGAAGCTTTCTTT
NA TRBJ2-5 NA TRBV2 CASSRTTVMETQYF TGTGCCAGCAGCCGGACTACCGTTATGGAGACCCAGTACTTC
TRBD2 TRBJ2-5 once TRBV19 CASSTGGRQETQYF TGTGCCAGTAGTACGGGGGGACGGCAAGAGACCCAGTACTTC
NA TRBJ2-5 NA TRBV2 CASRADRPQETQYF TGTGCCAGCAGAGCGGACCGACCGCAAGAGACCCAGTACTTC
NA TRBJ2-7 NA TRBV4-1 CASSRTGSSYEQYF TGCGCCAGCAGCCGCACCGGGAGCTCCTACGAGCAGTACTTC
TRBD2 TRBJ2-7 NA TRBV10-3 CAISEGLARSSYEQYF TGTGCCATCAGTGAGGGACTAGCGAGAAGCTCCTACGAGCAGTACTTC
NA TRBJ1-2 NA TRBV29-1 CSVAGGRDGYTF TGCAGCGTCGCCGGGGGGCGGGATGGCTACACCTTC
NA TRBJ2-7 NA TRBV2 CATLLETDYEQYF TGTGCCACCCTGCTTGAGACAGACTACGAGCAGTACTTC
NA TRBJ1-3 NA TRBV21-1 CASSCSGTGVQYPSGNTIYF TGTGCCAGCAGTTGTAGCGGGACAGGGGTCCAGTACCCCTCTGGAAACACCATATATTTT
TRBD2 TRBJ2-7 NA TRBV5-1 CASSLAGGVAGGYEQYF TGCGCCAGCAGCCTGGCGGGTGGGGTAGCGGGGGGCTACGAGCAGTACTTC
NA TRBJ1-2 many TRBV6-5 CASSRTVNYGYTF TGTGCCAGCAGCCGGACAGTTAACTATGGCTACACCTTC
NA TRBJ2-7 NA TRBV10-2 CASSEGGYEQYF TGCGCCAGCAGTGAGGGGGGCTACGAGCAGTACTTC
NA TRBJ2-5 NA TRBV28 CASSKPLGEETQYF TGTGCCAGCAGTAAACCCCTAGGAGAAGAGACCCAGTACTTC
NA TRBJ1-5 NA TRBV2 CASSQDRSDSNQPQHF TGTGCCAGCAGTCAAGACAGGTCGGATAGCAATCAGCCCCAGCATTTT
NA TRBJ2-2 NA TRBV11-1 CASSLSLGDTGELFF TGTGCCAGCAGCTTATCTCTAGGCGACACCGGGGAGCTGTTTTTT